This is a list of T cell receptor beta chains from one sample in a study of T cell responses to AZD1222 COVID-19 vaccine. Sequencing was performed with immunoSEQ multiplex PCR; in TCRdb, only in-frame clones are kept and a portion is missing. The repertoire holds roughly 120,000 clones, with 70% to 90% as singletons. The sequences come from peripheral blood, collected on day 0 of MenACWY control vaccination. These TCRs come from an adult in good health. The CDR3 runs from the conserved cysteine through the conserved F or W. The order of the fields is J gene, clone size, D gene, V gene, CDR3 protein, CDR3 DNA. The D gene is left open where the match is weak. The size entry is marked missing in some rows and otherwise reads once, few, many or a size class.

j_gene: TRBJ2-2; abundance: NA; d_gene: NA; v_gene: TRBV19; CDR3aa: CASSTKRTGELFF; CDR3nt: TGTGCCAGTAGTACGAAGAGAACCGGGGAGCTGTTTTTT
j_gene: TRBJ1-1; abundance: NA; d_gene: TRBD1; v_gene: TRBV3-1/TRBV3-2; CDR3aa: CASSPPFGQGIAEAFF; CDR3nt: TGTGCCAGCAGCCCACCCTTCGGACAGGGGATCGCTGAAGCTTTCTTT
j_gene: TRBJ1-3; abundance: NA; d_gene: TRBD1; v_gene: TRBV4-1; CDR3aa: CASSQDDRGHTGNTIYF; CDR3nt: TGCGCCAGCAGCCAAGATGACAGGGGGCACACTGGAAACACCATATATTTT
j_gene: TRBJ1-4; abundance: NA; d_gene: NA; v_gene: TRBV5-6; CDR3aa: CASSLNSANEKLFF; CDR3nt: TGTGCCAGCAGCTTGAATTCAGCTAATGAAAAACTGTTTTTT
j_gene: TRBJ1-2; abundance: NA; d_gene: NA; v_gene: TRBV7-2; CDR3aa: CASRSMAGNDYGYTF; CDR3nt: TGTGCCAGCAGATCCATGGCAGGCAACGATTATGGCTACACCTTC
j_gene: TRBJ2-1; abundance: NA; d_gene: NA; v_gene: TRBV5-1; CDR3aa: CASSLDALGMEQFF; CDR3nt: TGCGCCAGCAGCTTGGACGCGCTCGGGATGGAGCAGTTCTTC
j_gene: TRBJ1-2; abundance: NA; d_gene: TRBD1; v_gene: TRBV6-2/TRBV6-3; CDR3aa: CASSHTGAYGYTF; CDR3nt: TGTGCCAGCAGCCATACAGGGGCCTATGGCTACACCTTC
j_gene: TRBJ1-6; abundance: NA; d_gene: NA; v_gene: TRBV7-9; CDR3aa: CASSPATVYNSPLHF; CDR3nt: TGTGCCAGCAGCCCCGCGACAGTCTATAATTCACCCCTCCACTTT
j_gene: TRBJ1-2; abundance: NA; d_gene: NA; v_gene: TRBV12-3/TRBV12-4; CDR3aa: CASSVTNLDGYTF; CDR3nt: TGTGCCAGCAGTGTTACTAATTTAGATGGCTACACCTTC
j_gene: TRBJ2-2; abundance: NA; d_gene: TRBD1; v_gene: TRBV15; CDR3aa: CATSRATGVPGELFF; CDR3nt: TGTGCCACCAGCAGAGCTACAGGGGTCCCCGGGGAGCTGTTTTTT
j_gene: TRBJ1-1; abundance: NA; d_gene: TRBD1; v_gene: TRBV3-1/TRBV3-2; CDR3aa: CASSQDRGKSEAFF; CDR3nt: TGTGCCAGCAGCCAAGACAGGGGGAAGTCTGAAGCTTTCTTT
j_gene: TRBJ2-7; abundance: few; d_gene: TRBD1; v_gene: TRBV4-1; CDR3aa: CASSQVQGDYEQYF; CDR3nt: TGCGCCAGCAGCCAAGTGCAGGGGGACTACGAGCAGTACTTC
j_gene: TRBJ1-5; abundance: NA; d_gene: NA; v_gene: TRBV19; CDR3aa: CASRAQWQLNQPQHF; CDR3nt: TGTGCCAGTAGGGCTCAATGGCAGCTCAATCAGCCCCAGCATTTT
j_gene: TRBJ2-7; abundance: few; d_gene: NA; v_gene: TRBV18; CDR3aa: CASSPGPANEQYF; CDR3nt: TGTGCCAGCTCACCAGGTCCAGCGAACGAGCAGTACTTC
j_gene: TRBJ1-2; abundance: NA; d_gene: TRBD1; v_gene: TRBV20-1; CDR3aa: CSASGTGKGYGYTF; CDR3nt: TGCAGTGCTAGTGGGACAGGGAAAGGCTATGGCTACACCTTC
j_gene: TRBJ1-4; abundance: NA; d_gene: TRBD1; v_gene: TRBV28; CDR3aa: CASSSGGLTEKLFF; CDR3nt: TGTGCCAGCAGTTCAGGGGGTTTGACGGAAAAACTGTTTTTT